These T cell receptor beta chains were read from a single sample in a study of T-cell memory formation after mild COVID-19. TCRdb ran MiXCR on the 5' RACE reads and lists one entry per CDR3 protein. The sample has some 210,000 distinct CDR3 sequences, roughly 27% seen once. The sequenced material came from PBMCs or a T cell subset sorted from them (not recorded which). The receptors were gathered from an adult woman who had mild COVID-19 (a few samples of this study predate the infection). Cell type and time point are not known. Both conserved end residues are part of each CDR3. The D gene is left open where the match is weak.

D: -
V: TRBV7-9
J: TRBJ2-4
CDR3: CASSFVGGKNIQYF

D: TRBD1
V: TRBV6-5
J: TRBJ2-1
CDR3: CASSYTGDRGSNEQFF

D: TRBD1
V: TRBV28
J: TRBJ2-7
CDR3: CASTLGWGTVHYEQYF

D: -
V: TRBV3-1
J: TRBJ2-1
CDR3: CASSPGQMFEQFF

D: -
V: TRBV4-1
J: TRBJ2-3
CDR3: CASSHGASEGDTQYF

D: -
V: TRBV27
J: TRBJ2-3
CDR3: CASSSPGFWSDTQYF

D: -
V: TRBV7-8
J: TRBJ2-7
CDR3: CASSLGQGRIVGEQYF

D: -
V: TRBV20-1
J: TRBJ1-1
CDR3: CSARVESLFWAFF

D: TRBD2
V: TRBV20-1
J: TRBJ2-7
CDR3: CSARGGLAGGYEQYF

D: -
V: TRBV13
J: TRBJ2-1
CDR3: CASSPRGGRSYYEQFF

D: -
V: TRBV20-1
J: TRBJ2-1
CDR3: CSARSPASRINEQFF

D: -
V: TRBV28
J: TRBJ1-5
CDR3: CASSPHGEQPQHF

D: -
V: TRBV3-1
J: TRBJ1-6
CDR3: CASSQRNGPGDNSPLHF

D: -
V: TRBV9
J: TRBJ1-1
CDR3: CASSPRRELNTEAFF

D: TRBD1
V: TRBV7-2
J: TRBJ2-1
CDR3: CASSSRGPSSYNEQFF

D: TRBD1
V: TRBV3-1
J: TRBJ1-4
CDR3: CASSQGGGANEKLFF